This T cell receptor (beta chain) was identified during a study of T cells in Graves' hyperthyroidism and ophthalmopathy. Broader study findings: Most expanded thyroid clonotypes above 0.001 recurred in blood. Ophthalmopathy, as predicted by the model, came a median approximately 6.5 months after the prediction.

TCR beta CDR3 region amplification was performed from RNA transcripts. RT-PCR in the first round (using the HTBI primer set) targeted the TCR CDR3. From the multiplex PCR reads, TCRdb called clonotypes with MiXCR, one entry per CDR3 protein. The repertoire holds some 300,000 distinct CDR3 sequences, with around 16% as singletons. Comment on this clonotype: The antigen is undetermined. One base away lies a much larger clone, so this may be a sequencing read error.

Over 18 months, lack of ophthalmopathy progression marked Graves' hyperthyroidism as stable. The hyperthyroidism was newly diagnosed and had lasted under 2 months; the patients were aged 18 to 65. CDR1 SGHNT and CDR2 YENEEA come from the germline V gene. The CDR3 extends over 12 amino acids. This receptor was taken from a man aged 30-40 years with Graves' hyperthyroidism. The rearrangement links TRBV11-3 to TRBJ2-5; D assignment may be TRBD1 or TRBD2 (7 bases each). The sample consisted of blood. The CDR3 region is CVSSGTDSTQYF. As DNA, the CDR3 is TGTGTCAGCAGCGGGACAGATTCGACCCAGTACTTC. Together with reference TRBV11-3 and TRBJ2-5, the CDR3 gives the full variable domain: EAGVVQSPRYKIIEKKQPVAFWCNPISGHNTLYWYLQNLGQGPELLIRYENEEAVDDSQLPKDRFSAERLKGVDSTLKIQPAELGDSAVYLCVSSGTDSTQYFGPGTRLLVL.